This note documents a single TCR beta chain sequence. These data belong to a study of blood T cell repertoires in COVID-19. Study overall: Material from acute and convalescent COVID-19 was sourced from the United States, Italy and Spain.

Assay: immunoSEQ multiplex PCR; the TCRdb copy retains only in-frame clones and omits some. The sample has about 270,000 clones, 90% seen once; the top ten hold 4.1%. In germline, CDR1 is MDHEN, CDR2 SYDVKM. The CDR3 spans 14 residues. V shed 7 bases, J shed 4 bases, and the junction held 5 bases outside the gene matches. The rearrangement uses TRBV28 and TRBJ2-1, with 9 bases that match TRBD2. The receptor was isolated from a woman under 40 with acute COVID-19. The sequencing sample was made of PBMCs or T cells enriched from blood (not recorded which). The CDR3 DNA reads as TGTGCCAGCATCTTGACTAGCGGATACAATGAGCAGTTCTTC. Its protein product is CASILTSGYNEQFF. Complete variable domain (other parts from reference TRBV28 and TRBJ2-1): DVKVTQSSRYLVKRTGEKVFLECVQDMDHENMFWYRQDPGLGLRLIYFSYDVKMKEKGDIPEGYSVSREKKERFSLILESASTNQTSMYLCASILTSGYNEQFFGPGTRLTVL.